This passage covers 21 T cell receptor beta chains from one sample sequenced in a study of OX40 agonist ivuxolimab in advanced cancers. The data were produced by immunoSEQ multiplex PCR, yet TCRdb's version contains in-frame clones alone and is incomplete. The sample carries fewer than 90,000 clones, roughly 80% recorded once. Source: CD4+ or CD8+ T cells sorted from blood, taken in a trial of the OX40 agonist ivuxolimab. The receptors originated from an adult with an advanced solid tumor such as melanoma, head and neck, liver or kidney cancer.

V and J are TRBV15 and TRBJ2-3; D is perhaps TRBD2 (7 bases). The CDR3 consists of 14 residues. Germline assignment: CDR1 LNHNV and CDR2 YYDKDF (reference sequence). V shed 3 bases and J shed 2 bases, with 9 bases lying between them. CDR3 residues: CATSRGGLTDTQYF. As DNA, the CDR3 is TGTGCCACCAGCAGGGGGGGGCTCACAGATACGCAGTATTTT.

This clone was counted only a few times. The J gene is TRBJ1-1, the V gene TRBV30, with no clear D. The V end was cut by 2 bases, the J end by 5 bases, with 15 bases between. The CDR3 loop spans 14 amino acids. Per the germline V gene, CDR1 is GTSNPN and CDR2 is SVGIG (reference sequence). The CDR3 loop reads CAWSPRVRETEAFF. CDR3 nucleotides: TGTGCCTGGAGTCCTCGGGTGAGGGAAACTGAAGCTTTCTTT.

The chain has TRBV6-5 and TRBJ1-1, with a possible D match to TRBD1 (5 bases). Trimming took off 3 bases at V and 1 base at J, with 6 bases between the two ends. The CDR3 sequence is 13 residues long. Germline V gene sequence: CDR1 MNHEY, CDR2 SVGAGI. The CDR3 region is CASSYGTNTEAFF. The DNA for the CDR3 is TGTGCCAGCAGTTATGGGACGAACACTGAAGCTTTCTTT.

This clone appeared a single time. CDR3 residues: CASSQGSGGGSYNEQFF. CDR3 DNA sequence: TGTGCCAGCAGTCAGGGGAGTGGGGGCGGAAGCTACAATGAGCAGTTCTTC. The J gene is TRBJ2-1, the V gene TRBV11-3; TRBD1 is a possible D gene (6 bases). Trimming took 6 bases from V and 3 from J, leaving 21 bases between them. Germline V gives CDR1 SGHNT, CDR2 YENEEA. This CDR3 region has 17 residues.

The chain is built from TRBV5-1 and TRBJ2-7; D could derive from TRBD1 or TRBD2 (5 bases each). Germline CDR1 SGHRS, CDR2 YFSETQ. The V gene lost 0 bases and the J gene lost 13 bases, with 14 bases spanning the gap. CDR3 length equals 12 residues. Here the CDR3 DNA reads TGCGCCAGCAGCTTGGGTACAGGAGGTACCTACTTC. Translation gives CASSLGTGGTYF.

The rearrangement uses TRBV11-1 and TRBJ2-3; 8 nucleotides match TRBD2. The CDR3 has 12 amino acids. Germline V gives CDR1 SGHAT, CDR2 FQDESV (reference sequence). The ends lost 5 bases at V and 10 bases at J; junction bases unmatched: 5. The CDR3 DNA reads TGTGCCAGCAGCAAATACGGGGGGGCGCAGTATTTT. Its protein product is CASSKYGGAQYF.

The V call is TRBV19, the J call TRBJ1-3; D may be TRBD1 (6 bases). The V gene lost 6 bases and the J gene lost 2 bases, with 14 bases spanning the gap. This CDR3 is built from 15 residues. CDR1 LNHDA and CDR2 SQIVND come from the germline V gene (reference sequence). CDR3 region: CASRLRGGTGNTIYF. The CDR3 DNA sequence: TGTGCCAGTAGACTACGAGGGGGAACTGGAAACACCATATATTTT.

V usage is TRBV11-1 and J usage is TRBJ1-4, with 7 bases aligning to TRBD1. Germline V gives CDR1 SGHAT, CDR2 FQDESV (reference sequence). V trimming: 0 bases; J trimming: 6 bases; junction bases outside the gene matches: 4. CDR3 length: 15 residues. CDR3 amino acids: CASSLARTGYEKLFF. The CDR3 DNA reads as TGTGCCAGCAGCTTAGCGCGGACAGGTTATGAAAAACTGTTTTTT. Drawing the rest from reference TRBV11-1 and TRBJ1-4, the complete variable domain is EAEVAQSPRYKITEKSQAVAFWCDPISGHATLYWYRQILGQGPELLVQFQDESVVDDSQLPKDRFSAERLKGVDSTLKIQPAELGDSAMYLCASSLARTGYEKLFFGSGTQLSVL.

This rearrangement joins TRBV27 to TRBJ2-2, with TRBD1 matching over 7 bases. J was trimmed by 1 base and V by 8 bases; bases with no gene match: 1. The germline gives CDR1 MNHEY, CDR2 SMNVEV (reference sequence). The CDR3 is made up of 13 amino acids. The CDR3 bases are TGTGCCAGCCGACAGGGGAACACCGGGGAGCTGTTTTTT. Amino acids: CASRQGNTGELFF.

The J gene is TRBJ2-1, the V gene TRBV6-1; 10 bases are shared with TRBD1. Germline V gene sequence: CDR1 MNHNS, CDR2 SASEGT. Losses at the gene ends were 4 bases for V and 7 bases for J; bases not matched to a gene: 4. The CDR3 consists of 14 residues. DNA of the CDR3: TGTGCCAGCAGTGGTGGACAGGGGGGAAATGAGCAGTTCTTC. Translation gives CASSGGQGGNEQFF.

CDR3 region: CASSLDLGGGASDTQYF. The CDR3 bases are TGTGCCAGCAGCTTAGACCTTGGCGGGGGGGCTTCTGATACGCAGTATTTT. The rearrangement uses TRBV11-2 and TRBJ2-3, with 9 bases matching TRBD2. Germline V gives CDR1 SGHAT, CDR2 FQNNGV. The V gene end was trimmed by 0 bases and the J gene end by 6 bases; junction bases not matched to a gene: 10. The CDR3 spans 17 residues.

This sequence joins TRBV10-1 and TRBJ1-1; TRBD1 aligns across 10 bases. J was trimmed by 6 bases and V by 7 bases; bases with no gene match: 8. The CDR3 totals 14 residues. Germline V gives CDR1 WNHNN, CDR2 SYGVQD (reference sequence). The CDR3 nucleotides are TGCGCCAGCAATAAGGGACAGGGGAAGGCTGAAGCTTTCTTT. Protein sequence: CASNKGQGKAEAFF.

The V call is TRBV5-1, the J call TRBJ2-3, with D perhaps TRBD2 (5 bases). CDR3 length: 15 residues. Germline V gene data show CDR1 as SGHRS and CDR2 as YFSETQ. Trimming left V 3 bases short and J 0 bases short, with 11 bases between. The chain's CDR3 is CASSSTTTSTDTQYF. The CDR3, as DNA: TGCGCCAGCAGCTCGACTACCACTAGCACAGATACGCAGTATTTT.

This clone appeared once. The chain has TRBV5-1 and TRBJ2-5; D possibly matches TRBD1 or TRBD2 (5 bases each). Germline-derived CDR1 and CDR2 are SGHRS and YFSETQ. The CDR3 loop spans 14 amino acids. Trimming removed 4 bases from V and 2 bases from J, with 12 bases in between. The CDR3 nucleotides read TGCGCCAGCAGCCCCCAGGGACCTCAAGAGACCCAGTACTTC. Translated: CASSPQGPQETQYF.

This chain connects TRBV10-2 to TRBJ2-7; 9 positions match TRBD1. The CDR3 is 15 residues long. The V and J ends lost 5 bases and 2 bases, in that order; junction bases with no gene match: 7. The germline V gene has CDR1 WSHSY and CDR2 SAAADI. CDR3 DNA sequence: TGCGCCAGCAGTAAACCGACAGGGGGGGCCTACGAGCAGTACTTC. Translating it yields CASSKPTGGAYEQYF.

CDR3 coding DNA: TGTGCCAGCGCTGATTGGCAGCCCCTGAATCAGCCCCAGCATTTT. As protein: CASADWQPLNQPQHF. V usage is TRBV9 and J usage is TRBJ1-5; no definite D call. CDR3 size: 15 residues. The V end was cut by 7 bases, the J end by 4 bases, with 18 bases between. CDR1 SGDLS and CDR2 YYNGEE come from the germline V gene.

The rearrangement joins TRBV27 to TRBJ2-3; D unresolved. This CDR3 comprises 13 residues. The germline V gene has CDR1 MNHEY and CDR2 SMNVEV (reference sequence). Trimming pared 7 bases from V and 3 bases from J, leaving 11 bases between. This chain's CDR3 is CASINVRTDTQYF. The DNA of the CDR3 is TGTGCCAGCATAAATGTCAGAACAGATACGCAGTATTTT.

This chain uses TRBV6-6 with TRBJ2-7; perhaps TRBD1 as D (6 bases). The CDR3 is 15 residues long. Germline V CDR1 and CDR2: MNHNY, SVGAGI (reference sequence). With 0 bases removed from V and 5 bases from J, the gap between germline ends came to 14 bases. The chain's CDR3 is CASSYSGDIPNEQYF. Written as DNA, the CDR3 is TGTGCCAGCAGTTACTCGGGGGACATTCCTAACGAGCAGTACTTC.

The chain carries TRBV11-3 and TRBJ2-5; weak D call: TRBD2 (6 bases). V lost 5 bases to trimming and J lost 5 bases, with 18 bases between them. The CDR3 extends over 15 amino acids. Looked up from germline, CDR1 is SGHNT and CDR2 is YENEEA. DNA of the CDR3: TGTGCCAGCAGCCCCGGGACGGACTACCGGGAGACCCAGTACTTC. Amino acid sequence: CASSPGTDYRETQYF.

This chain uses TRBV11-2 with TRBJ2-2; a possible D gene is TRBD2 (6 bases). The CDR3 consists of 17 residues. V lost 1 base, J lost 0 bases, and 12 bases lay in between. CDR1 SGHAT and CDR2 FQNNGV come from the germline V gene. The DNA of the CDR3 is TGTGCCAGCAGCTTAGCAGGATGGGGGGCGAACACCGGGGAGCTGTTTTTT. Amino acids: CASSLAGWGANTGELFF.

The DNA of the CDR3 is TGTGCCAGCAGTTCCATAGGGGGGGGCGGCTATGGCTACACCTTC. Protein: CASSSIGGGGYGYTF. This chain connects TRBV6-5 to TRBJ1-2, with TRBD1 as a possible D gene (6 bases). The germline V gene has CDR1 MNHEY and CDR2 SVGAGI. The CDR3 sequence is 15 residues long. Between the trimmed V and J ends, which lost 4 bases and 4 bases, there was a span of 16 bases.